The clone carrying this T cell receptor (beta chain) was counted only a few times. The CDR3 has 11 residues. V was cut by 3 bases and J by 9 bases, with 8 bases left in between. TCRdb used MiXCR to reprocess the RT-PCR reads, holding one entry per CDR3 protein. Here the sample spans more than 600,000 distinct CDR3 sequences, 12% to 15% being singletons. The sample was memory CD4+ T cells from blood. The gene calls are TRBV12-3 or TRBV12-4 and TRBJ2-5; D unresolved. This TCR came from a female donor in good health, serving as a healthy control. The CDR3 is CASSFGFSQYF. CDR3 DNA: TGTGCCAGCAGTTTTGGGTTTTCCCAGTACTTC.